The T cell receptor beta chain described here comes from a study of CD8+ T cells in alopecia areata. As the sequencing template, cDNA was produced by extracting RNA and reverse transcribing it. Measured with immunoSEQ multiplex PCR; TCRdb has only the in-frame clones, and not every one. This sample carries about 190,000 clones, 45% to 75% of them seen once, and the ten largest clones take roughly 0.71%. The treatment was: oral pan-JAK inhibitor, 5-10 mg twice daily. Germline CDR1 GTSNPN, CDR2 SVGIG (reference sequence). This CDR3 is 15 amino acids long. The V gene end was trimmed by 4 bases and the J gene end by 0 bases; junction bases not matched to a gene: 3.

The sample in question was CD4+ T cells sorted from blood, obtained at week 4, from a patient treated with tofacitinib. J is TRBJ2-1 and V is TRBV30; 10 nucleotides match TRBD2. This clonotype was sampled from a human donor with alopecia areata. The CDR3 loop reads CAWIPSGSSYNEQFF. CDR3 sequence (DNA): TGTGCCTGGATTCCTAGCGGGAGCTCCTACAATGAGCAGTTCTTC.